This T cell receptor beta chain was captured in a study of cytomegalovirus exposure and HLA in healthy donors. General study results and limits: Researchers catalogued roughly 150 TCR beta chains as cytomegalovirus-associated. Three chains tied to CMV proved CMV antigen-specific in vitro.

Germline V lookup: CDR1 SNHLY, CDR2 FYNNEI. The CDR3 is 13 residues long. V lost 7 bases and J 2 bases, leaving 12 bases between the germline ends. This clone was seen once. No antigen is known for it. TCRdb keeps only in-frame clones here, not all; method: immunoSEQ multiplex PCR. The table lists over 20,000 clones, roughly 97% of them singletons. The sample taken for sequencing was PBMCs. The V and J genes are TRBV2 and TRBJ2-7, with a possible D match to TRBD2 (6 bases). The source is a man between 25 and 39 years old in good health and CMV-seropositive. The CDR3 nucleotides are TGTGCCAGCAAGAAGCGGGTGACCTACGAGCAGTACTTC. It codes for CASKKRVTYEQYF.